This TCR beta chain derives from a study of B cell selection in AIRE deficiency. General observations from the study: Of 3,000 to 4,500 shared Treg TCRbeta sequences, 30% to 35% were healthy-only, just over 9% patient-only. Patient Tconv cells held roughly 28% of Treg sequences shared by healthy donors. Tconv and Treg cells from AIRE-deficient patients resembled healthy donors in TCRBV usage, CDR3 length and diversity. Shared Treg sequences were biased toward short CDR3s with few non-templated nucleotide insertions.

This table comes from immunoSEQ multiplex PCR, and its TCRdb copy is limited to in-frame clones, with some not included. The data show around 18,000 clones, with just over 90% seen just once and over 0.8% held by the top ten. Details on this clone: The antigen remains undetermined.

Germline CDR1 and CDR2: LNHDA and SQIVND (reference sequence). V trimming: 9 bases; J trimming: 2 bases; junction bases outside the gene matches: 20. The CDR3 length is 18 residues. Regulatory T cells were sorted as CD4+CD25hiCD127low/negative cells. This TCR derives from a human donor in good health. This sequence joins TRBV19 and TRBJ2-5, with 8 bases identical to TRBD2. Source material: CD4+CD25+ Tregs sorted from PBMCs. The CDR3 bases are TGTGCCAGCGCAAGACAGACCAGGATAGCGGGGATACAAGAGACCCAGTACTTC. Residues: CASARQTRIAGIQETQYF.